This record concerns one TCR beta chain sequence. These data are taken from a study of T cell changes during pregnancy in multiple sclerosis. The repertoire was sequenced with immunoSEQ multiplex PCR; TCRdb's copy has only in-frame clones and lacks some. The sample includes some 100,000 clones, about 94% seen only once; the top ten take over 0.7%. The CDR3 totals 16 residues. Trimming removed 0 bases from V and 7 bases from J, with 16 bases in between. Per germline, CDR1 MNHEY and CDR2 SVGAGI. The TCR was taken from a female donor with multiple sclerosis, enrolled in a pregnancy study. The J gene is TRBJ2-1, the V gene TRBV6-5; D may be TRBD1 (6 bases). Material: peripheral blood, obtained before pregnancy. CDR3 nucleotides: TGTGCCAGCAGTTACTCGATGGGACAAGGGGCGAATGAGCAGTTCTTC. This translates into CASSYSMGQGANEQFF.